Below, 9 T cell receptor beta chains from the same sample are listed, as sequenced in a study of vaccination and CD4 T cells after COVID-19. The treatment here: approximately 10-day PBMC culture with coronavirus spike peptide pools or control peptides (ViraFEST assay). It was before the COVID-19 pandemic (2011-2018) that the unexposed donor's CD4+ T cells were collected. Antigen specificity for these receptors is unknown. The Oncomine TCR Beta short-read assay was applied to DNA of cultured CD4+ T cells. One entry per CDR3 protein results from TCRdb running MiXCR on the PCR reads. Of about 6,400 distinct CDR3 sequences in the sample, around 50% were seen once. The sample comprised CD4+ T cells from blood, cultured in vitro. Source of these receptors: a human donor in good health.

This clonotype was seen only a few times. This chain connects TRBV2 to TRBJ1-2; D not resolved. The germline gives CDR1 SNHLY, CDR2 FYNNEI. This CDR3 spans 13 amino acids. The germline V and J ends were trimmed by 7 bases and 2 bases, with 11 bases remaining between them. The CDR3 sequence is CASTEDPNYGYTF. The CDR3 DNA is TGTGCCAGCACGGAGGATCCGAACTATGGCTACACCTTC.

In this sample, this clonotype turned up a few times. The chain carries TRBV7-9 and TRBJ2-1; 7 bases match TRBD1. The CDR3 sequence is 17 residues long. V lost 0 bases, J lost 4 bases, and 9 bases stayed unmatched. In germline, CDR1 is SEHNR, CDR2 FQNEAQ (reference sequence). For the CDR3, the DNA is TGTGCCAGCAGCTTAGCACCACAGGGGTCGGTGTACAATGAGCAGTTCTTC. Translating gives CASSLAPQGSVYNEQFF.

The CDR3 region has the DNA TGCGCCAGCAGCTTAGGGGCAGGGATTTACGAGCAGTACTTC. Translation: CASSLGAGIYEQYF. The chain recombines TRBV5-1 with TRBJ2-7; perhaps TRBD1 as D (5 bases). The ends were cut back, 2 bases at V and 4 bases at J, with 13 bases in the middle. The CDR3 has 14 amino acids. CDR1 is SGHRS and CDR2 is YFSETQ in the germline V gene. The full variable domain, completed using reference TRBV5-1 and TRBJ2-7, is KAGVTQTPRYLIKTRGQQVTLSCSPISGHRSVSWYQQTPGQGLQFLFEYFSETQRNKGNFPGRFSGRQFSNSRSEMNVSTLELGDSALYLCASSLGAGIYEQYFGPGTRLTVT.

This clonotype came up a few times. The chain is built from TRBV6-1 and TRBJ1-1; a weak D match, TRBD1 (5 bases). Germline CDR1 and CDR2: MNHNS and SASEGT. The CDR3 sequence is 14 residues long. The V gene lost 10 bases and the J gene lost 1 base, with 16 bases spanning the gap. CDR3 nucleotides: TGTGCCACAGGGCAAATGGGACCGAACACTGAAGCTTTCTTT. Amino acid sequence: CATGQMGPNTEAFF.

The chain is built from TRBV20-1 and TRBJ2-1; 7 bases line up with TRBD2. This CDR3 region has 13 residues. V was pared by 5 bases and J by 10 bases, with 11 bases of the junction left unmatched. Germline CDR1 reads DFQATT; CDR2 reads SNEGSKA (reference sequence). The CDR3 here is CSAAGTMFMEQFF. CDR3 coding DNA: TGCAGTGCTGCCGGGACTATGTTTATGGAGCAGTTCTTC.

A few counts support this clonotype. The chain joins TRBV3-1 to TRBJ2-1; D gene uncertain. CDR3 length: 13 amino acids. The germline V gene encodes CDR1 LGHDT and CDR2 YNNKEL (reference sequence). V dropped 6 bases and J dropped 5 bases, with 11 bases sitting between them. CDR3 protein: CASSHPDHNEQFF. CDR3 nucleotide sequence: TGTGCCAGCAGTCATCCCGACCACAATGAGCAGTTCTTC.

This chain uses TRBV7-8 with TRBJ1-2; 10 bases line up with TRBD1. The germline gives CDR1 SGHVS, CDR2 FQNEAQ. V trimming: 2 bases; J trimming: 3 bases; junction bases outside the gene matches: 3. The CDR3 is 15 amino acids. CDR3 bases: TGTGCCAGCAGCTTAATGGGACAGGGGTACTATGGCTACACCTTC. Its translation: CASSLMGQGYYGYTF.

The rearrangement uses TRBV7-2 and TRBJ2-1; D is undetermined. The CDR3 has 13 residues. Trimming took 5 bases from V and 7 from J, leaving 12 bases between them. Germline CDR1 is SGHTA and CDR2 is FQGNSA. CDR3 bases: TGTGCCAGCAGCCCTACAATGGGGAATGAGCAGTTCTTC. Encoded protein: CASSPTMGNEQFF. Drawing the rest from reference TRBV7-2 and TRBJ2-1, the complete variable domain is GAGVSQSPSNKVTEKGKDVELRCDPISGHTALYWYRQSLGQGLEFLIYFQGNSAPDKSGLPSDRFSAERTGGSVSTLTIQRTQQEDSAVYLCASSPTMGNEQFFGPGTRLTVL.

The chain carries TRBV11-2 and TRBJ1-6; possibly TRBD1 for D (5 bases). Trimming cost V 0 bases and J 7 bases, with 10 bases left between them. Germline V gene data show CDR1 as SGHAT and CDR2 as FQNNGV. The CDR3 consists of 15 residues. For the CDR3, the DNA is TGTGCCAGCAGCTTAGATCAGGGTTGGAATTCACCCCTCCACTTT. It is translated as CASSLDQGWNSPLHF.